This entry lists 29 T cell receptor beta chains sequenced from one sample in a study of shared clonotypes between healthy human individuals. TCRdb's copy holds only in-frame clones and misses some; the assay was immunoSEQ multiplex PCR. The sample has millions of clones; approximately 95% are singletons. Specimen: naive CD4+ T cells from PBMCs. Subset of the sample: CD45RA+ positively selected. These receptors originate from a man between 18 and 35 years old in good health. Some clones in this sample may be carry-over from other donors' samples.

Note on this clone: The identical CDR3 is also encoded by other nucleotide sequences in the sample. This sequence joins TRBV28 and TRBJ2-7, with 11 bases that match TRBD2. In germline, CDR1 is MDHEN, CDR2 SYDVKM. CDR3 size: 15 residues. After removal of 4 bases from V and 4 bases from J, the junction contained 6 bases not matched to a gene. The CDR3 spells CASSSPGTSGYEQYF. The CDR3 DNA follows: TGTGCCAGCAGTTCCCCCGGGACTAGCGGTTACGAGCAGTACTTC.

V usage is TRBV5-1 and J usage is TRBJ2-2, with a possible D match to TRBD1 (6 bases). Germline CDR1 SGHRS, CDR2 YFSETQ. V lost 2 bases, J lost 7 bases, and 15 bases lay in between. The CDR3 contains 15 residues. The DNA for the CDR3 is TGCGCCAGCAGCTTACAGACCCAGGGGTACGGGGAGCTGTTTTTT. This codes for CASSLQTQGYGELFF.

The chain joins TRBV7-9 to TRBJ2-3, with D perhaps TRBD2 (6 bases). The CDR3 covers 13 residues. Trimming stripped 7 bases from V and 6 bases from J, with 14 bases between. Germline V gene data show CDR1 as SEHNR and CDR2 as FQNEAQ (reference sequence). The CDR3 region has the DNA TGTGCCAGCACCCTGGGGCTAGCGGATACGCAGTATTTT. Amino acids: CASTLGLADTQYF. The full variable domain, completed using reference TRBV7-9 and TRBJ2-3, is DTGVSQNPRHKITKRGQNVTFRCDPISEHNRLYWYRQTLGQGPEFLTYFQNEAQLEKSRLLSDRFSAERPKGSFSTLEIQRTEQGDSAMYLCASTLGLADTQYFGPGTRLTVL.

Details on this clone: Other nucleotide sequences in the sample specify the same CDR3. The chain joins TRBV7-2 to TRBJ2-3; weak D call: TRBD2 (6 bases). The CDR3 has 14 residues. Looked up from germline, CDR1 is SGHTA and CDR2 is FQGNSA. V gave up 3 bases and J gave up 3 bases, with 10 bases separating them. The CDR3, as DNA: TGTGCCAGCAGCTTGGGGGGACCGACAGATACGCAGTATTTT. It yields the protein CASSLGGPTDTQYF.

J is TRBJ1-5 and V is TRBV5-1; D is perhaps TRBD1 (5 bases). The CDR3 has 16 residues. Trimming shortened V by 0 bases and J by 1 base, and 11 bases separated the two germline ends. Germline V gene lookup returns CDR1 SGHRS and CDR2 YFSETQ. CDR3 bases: TGCGCCAGCAGCTTGGGAGTTGGGGGGAGCAATCAGCCCCAGCATTTT. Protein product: CASSLGVGGSNQPQHF.

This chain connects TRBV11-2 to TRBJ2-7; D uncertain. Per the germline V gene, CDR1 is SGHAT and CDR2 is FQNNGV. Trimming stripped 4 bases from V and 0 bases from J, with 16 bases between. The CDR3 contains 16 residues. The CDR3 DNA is TGTGCCAGCAGCTCATCTCCGACTTCACTCTCCTACGAGCAGTACTTC. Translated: CASSSSPTSLSYEQYF.

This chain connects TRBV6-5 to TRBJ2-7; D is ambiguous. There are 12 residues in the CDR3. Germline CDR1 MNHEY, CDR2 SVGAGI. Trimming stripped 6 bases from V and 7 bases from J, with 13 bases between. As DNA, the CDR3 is TGTGCCAGCAGGGAGAGAAACCAAGAGCAGTACTTC. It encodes CASRERNQEQYF.

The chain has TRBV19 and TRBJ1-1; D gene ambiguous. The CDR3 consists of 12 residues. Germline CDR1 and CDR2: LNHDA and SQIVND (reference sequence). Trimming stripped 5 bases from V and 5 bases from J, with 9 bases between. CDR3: CASSPGRTEAFF. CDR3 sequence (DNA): TGTGCCAGTAGTCCGGGGAGGACTGAAGCTTTCTTT.

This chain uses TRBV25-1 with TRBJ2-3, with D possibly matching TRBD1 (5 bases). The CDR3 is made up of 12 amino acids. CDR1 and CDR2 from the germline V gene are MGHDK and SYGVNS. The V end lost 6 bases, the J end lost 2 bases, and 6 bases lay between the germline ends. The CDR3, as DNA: TGTGCCAGCAGGGACACCACAGATACGCAGTATTTT. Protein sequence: CASRDTTDTQYF.

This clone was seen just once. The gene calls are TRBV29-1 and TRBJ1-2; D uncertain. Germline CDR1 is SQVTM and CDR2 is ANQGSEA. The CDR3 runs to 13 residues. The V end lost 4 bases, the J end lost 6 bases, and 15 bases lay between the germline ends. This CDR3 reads CSVGMGDRHGYTF. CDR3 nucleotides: TGCAGCGTTGGCATGGGTGATAGGCATGGCTACACCTTC.

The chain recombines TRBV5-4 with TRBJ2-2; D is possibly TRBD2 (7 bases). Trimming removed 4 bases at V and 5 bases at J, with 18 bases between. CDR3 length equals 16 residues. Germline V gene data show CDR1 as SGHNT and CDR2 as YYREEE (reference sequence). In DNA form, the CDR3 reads TGTGCCAGCAGCCGGGGGGCGGCTCCGGCTACCGGGGAGCTGTTTTTT. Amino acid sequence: CASSRGAAPATGELFF. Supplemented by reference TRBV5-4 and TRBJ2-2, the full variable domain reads ETGVTQSPTHLIKTRGQQVTLRCSSQSGHNTVSWYQQALGQGPQFIFQYYREEENGRGNFPPRFSGLQFPNYSSELNVNALELDDSALYLCASSRGAAPATGELFFGEGSRLTVL.

CDR3 amino acids: CASSSPGGYYGYTF. The DNA of the CDR3 is TGTGCCAGCAGTTCCCCCGGCGGATACTATGGCTACACCTTC. The genes are TRBV27 and TRBJ1-2; D unresolved. The CDR3 covers 14 residues. With 4 bases removed from V and 3 bases from J, the gap between germline ends came to 12 bases. Germline CDR1 reads MNHEY; CDR2 reads SMNVEV (reference sequence).

The CDR3 region has the DNA TGTGCCAGCAGCTTGGGTTCCCACCTTCGCTCCTACGAGCAGTACTTC. Translated, it gives CASSLGSHLRSYEQYF. The V gene is TRBV21-1, the J gene TRBJ2-7. TRBV21-1 is assigned pseudogene status. There are 16 residues in the CDR3.

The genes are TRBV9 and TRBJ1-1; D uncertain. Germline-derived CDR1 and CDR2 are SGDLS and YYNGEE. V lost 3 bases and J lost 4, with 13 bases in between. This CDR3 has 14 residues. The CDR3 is CASSAQPSPTEAFF. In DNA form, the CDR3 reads TGTGCCAGCAGCGCCCAACCGTCCCCCACTGAAGCTTTCTTT.

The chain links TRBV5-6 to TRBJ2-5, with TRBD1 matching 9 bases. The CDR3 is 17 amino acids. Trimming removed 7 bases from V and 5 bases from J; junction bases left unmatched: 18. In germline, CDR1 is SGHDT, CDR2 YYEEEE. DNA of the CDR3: TGTGCCAGCTTGGCTGGGACAGGGTTAAAGCGTAGGGAGACCCAGTACTTC. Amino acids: CASLAGTGLKRRETQYF.

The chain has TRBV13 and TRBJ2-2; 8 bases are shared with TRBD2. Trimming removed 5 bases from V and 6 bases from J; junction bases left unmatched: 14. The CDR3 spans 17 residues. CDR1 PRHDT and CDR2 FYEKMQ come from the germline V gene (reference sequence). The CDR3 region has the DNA TGTGCCAGCAGCCGCGATGGGACTAGTCACAACCCCGGGGAGCTGTTTTTT. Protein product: CASSRDGTSHNPGELFF.

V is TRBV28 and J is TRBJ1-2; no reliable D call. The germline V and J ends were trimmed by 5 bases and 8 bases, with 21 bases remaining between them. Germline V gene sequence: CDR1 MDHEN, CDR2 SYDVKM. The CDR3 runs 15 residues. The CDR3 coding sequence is TGTGCCAGCAGTCCGATTCTAGAACCTCCTCCAGGCTACACCTTC. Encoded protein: CASSPILEPPPGYTF.

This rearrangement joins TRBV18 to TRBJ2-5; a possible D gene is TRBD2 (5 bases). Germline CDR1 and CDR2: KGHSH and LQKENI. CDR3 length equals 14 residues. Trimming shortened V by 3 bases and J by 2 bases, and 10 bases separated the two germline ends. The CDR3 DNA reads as TGTGCCAGCTCACCTGGGAGACAACAAGAGACCCAGTACTTC. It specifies CASSPGRQQETQYF.

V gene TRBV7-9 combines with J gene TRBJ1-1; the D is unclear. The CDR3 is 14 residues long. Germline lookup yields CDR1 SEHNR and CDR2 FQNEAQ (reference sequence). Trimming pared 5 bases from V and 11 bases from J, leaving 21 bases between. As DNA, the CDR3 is TGTGCCAGCAGCCGCCTGGGGAAAAACTTGGTCGCTTTCTTT. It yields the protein CASSRLGKNLVAFF.

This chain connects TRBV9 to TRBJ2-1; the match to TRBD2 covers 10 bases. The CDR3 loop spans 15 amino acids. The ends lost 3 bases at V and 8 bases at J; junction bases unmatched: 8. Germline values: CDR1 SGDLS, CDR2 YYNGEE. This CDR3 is CASSDPSGSWYEQFF. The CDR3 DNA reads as TGTGCCAGCAGCGACCCTAGCGGGAGTTGGTATGAGCAGTTCTTC.

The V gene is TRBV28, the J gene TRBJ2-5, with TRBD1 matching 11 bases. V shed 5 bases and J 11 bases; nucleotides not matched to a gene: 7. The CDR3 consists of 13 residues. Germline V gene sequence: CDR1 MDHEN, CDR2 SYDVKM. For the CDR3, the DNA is TGTGCCAGCAGTCTCCGGGACAGGGGGGAGCAGTACTTC. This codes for CASSLRDRGEQYF.

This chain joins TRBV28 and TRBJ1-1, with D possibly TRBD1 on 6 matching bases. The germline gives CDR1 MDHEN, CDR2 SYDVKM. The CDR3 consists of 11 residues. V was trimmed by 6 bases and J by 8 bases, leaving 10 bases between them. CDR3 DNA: TGTGCCAGCAGCCGAGGACAGGAAGCTTTCTTT. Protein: CASSRGQEAFF.

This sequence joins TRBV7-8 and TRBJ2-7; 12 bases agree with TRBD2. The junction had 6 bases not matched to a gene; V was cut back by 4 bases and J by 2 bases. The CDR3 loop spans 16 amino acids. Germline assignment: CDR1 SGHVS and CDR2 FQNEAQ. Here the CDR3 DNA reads TGTGCCAGCAGCTCTTGGACTAGCGGGGCACCCTACGAGCAGTACTTC. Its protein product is CASSSWTSGAPYEQYF.

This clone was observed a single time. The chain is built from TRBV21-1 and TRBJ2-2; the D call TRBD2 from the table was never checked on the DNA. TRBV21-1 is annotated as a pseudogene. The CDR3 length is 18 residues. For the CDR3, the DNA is TGTGCCAGCAGCGAACGCTCCTTAGCGGGAAAAGTCACCGGGGAGCTGTTTTTT. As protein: CASSERSLAGKVTGELFF.

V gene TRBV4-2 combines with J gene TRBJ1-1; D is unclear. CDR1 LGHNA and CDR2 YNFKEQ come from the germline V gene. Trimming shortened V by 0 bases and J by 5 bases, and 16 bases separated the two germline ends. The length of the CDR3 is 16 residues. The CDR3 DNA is TGTGCCAGCAGCCAAGACAGGCGAGGAAGGAAAACTGAAGCTTTCTTT. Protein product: CASSQDRRGRKTEAFF.

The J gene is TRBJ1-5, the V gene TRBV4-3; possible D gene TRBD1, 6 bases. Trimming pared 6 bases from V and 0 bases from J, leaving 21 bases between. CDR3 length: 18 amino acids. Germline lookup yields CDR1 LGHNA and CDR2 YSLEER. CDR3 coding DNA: TGCGCCAGCAGTCACTCCCGAGGGGGGGGCCATAGCAATCAGCCCCAGCATTTT. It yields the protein CASSHSRGGGHSNQPQHF.

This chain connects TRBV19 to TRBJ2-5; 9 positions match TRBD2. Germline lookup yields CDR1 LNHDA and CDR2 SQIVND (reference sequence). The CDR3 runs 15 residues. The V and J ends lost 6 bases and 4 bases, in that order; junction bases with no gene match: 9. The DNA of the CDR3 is TGTGCCAGTAGCCGCGGGAGGGCTGAGGGAGAGACCCAGTACTTC. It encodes CASSRGRAEGETQYF.

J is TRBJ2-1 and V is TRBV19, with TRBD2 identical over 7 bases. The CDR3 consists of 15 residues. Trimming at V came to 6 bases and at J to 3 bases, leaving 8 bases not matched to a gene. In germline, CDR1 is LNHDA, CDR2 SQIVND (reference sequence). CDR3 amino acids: CASSLRLAVYNEQFF. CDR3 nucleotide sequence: TGTGCCAGTAGCCTGAGGCTAGCGGTCTACAATGAGCAGTTCTTC.

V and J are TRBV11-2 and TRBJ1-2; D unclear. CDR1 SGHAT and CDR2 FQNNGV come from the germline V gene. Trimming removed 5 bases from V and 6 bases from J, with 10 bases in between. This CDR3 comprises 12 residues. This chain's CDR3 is CASSPIRDGYTF. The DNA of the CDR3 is TGTGCCAGCAGCCCCATTAGGGATGGCTACACCTTC.